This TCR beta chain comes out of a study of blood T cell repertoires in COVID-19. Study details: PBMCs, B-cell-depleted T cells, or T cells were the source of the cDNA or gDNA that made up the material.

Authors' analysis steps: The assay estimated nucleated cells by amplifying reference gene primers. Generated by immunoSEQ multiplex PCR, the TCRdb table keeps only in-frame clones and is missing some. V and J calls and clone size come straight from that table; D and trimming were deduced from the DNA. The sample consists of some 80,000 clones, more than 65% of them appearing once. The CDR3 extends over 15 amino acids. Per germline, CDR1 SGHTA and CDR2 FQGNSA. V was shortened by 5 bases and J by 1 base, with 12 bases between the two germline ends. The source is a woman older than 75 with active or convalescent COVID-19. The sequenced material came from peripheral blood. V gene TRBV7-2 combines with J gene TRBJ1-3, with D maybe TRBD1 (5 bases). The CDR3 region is CASSPSGHSGNTIYF. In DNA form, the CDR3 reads TGTGCCAGCAGCCCCTCCGGACATTCTGGAAACACCATATATTTT.